This T cell receptor (beta chain) derives from a study of beta chain features in type 1 diabetes. Findings of the study overall: Within each of all four CD4+ subsets, Type 1 diabetes patients had TCRB CDR3s that were moderately but significantly shorter. Type 1 diabetes patients showed fewer insertions and more deletions at VDJ junctions.

The CDR3 covers 13 residues. Germline lookup yields CDR1 ENHRY and CDR2 SYGVKD. The J segment lost 6 bases and the V segment lost 10 bases, leaving 8 bases of the junction unmatched. The table lists this clone with many counts. Its antigen is not identified. Of the isolated RNA, all was reverse transcribed, and so the sequenced material was expressed TCRB transcripts. Regulatory, naive and central memory T cell samples averaged approximately 3.5 million reads. Sequenced by immunoSEQ multiplex PCR; TCRdb stores in-frame clones only, minus some. Of 600,000 to 700,000 clones listed, 9.5% to 15% are singletons.

J is TRBJ2-1 and V is TRBV10-3, with 8 bases fitting TRBD1. The specimen sequenced was naive CD4+ T cells from blood. The receptor's source is a young man with type 1 diabetes. Here the CDR3 DNA reads TGTGCCACCCGGACAGGGCTTGGCAATGAGCAGTTCTTC. Encoded protein: CATRTGLGNEQFF.